A single sample is the source of the 28 T cell receptor beta chains below, sequenced in a study of shared clonotypes between healthy human individuals. TCRdb keeps only in-frame clones here, not all; method: immunoSEQ multiplex PCR. The top ten hold approximately 0.3% of the sample, which has roughly 570,000 clones, more than 95% seen once. CD45RO-negative CD8 cells positively selected for CCR7 made up the naive population, which excluded terminally differentiated effector memory CD45RA+ cells. Sequences were obtained from naive CD8+ T cells sorted from blood. These receptors were collected from a man between 25 and 39 years old in good health.

This chain uses TRBV28 with TRBJ2-7; perhaps TRBD1 as D (6 bases). The CDR3 loop spans 15 amino acids. Germline V gives CDR1 MDHEN, CDR2 SYDVKM. V lost 5 bases, J lost 0 bases, and 14 bases lay in between. The CDR3, as DNA: TGTGCCAGCAGTCCCTTTTGGGACACCTCCTACGAGCAGTACTTC. Translation: CASSPFWDTSYEQYF.

The J gene is TRBJ2-2, the V gene TRBV7-9; no clear D. Germline values: CDR1 SEHNR, CDR2 FQNEAQ (reference sequence). The V end lost 5 bases, the J end lost 3 bases, and 7 bases lay between the germline ends. The CDR3 spans 13 residues. The CDR3 protein is CASSHRDTGELFF. The DNA of the CDR3 is TGTGCCAGCAGCCACAGAGACACCGGGGAGCTGTTTTTT.

The chain is built from TRBV4-3 and TRBJ2-7; D ambiguous. The germline V gene encodes CDR1 LGHNA and CDR2 YSLEER. Trimming pared 2 bases from V and 0 bases from J, leaving 8 bases between. This CDR3 is built from 14 residues. Written as DNA, the CDR3 is TGCGCCAGCAGCCAAAGCAGGAGCTCCTACGAGCAGTACTTC. Encoded protein: CASSQSRSSYEQYF.

The rearrangement links TRBV7-9 to TRBJ2-7, with TRBD1 identical over 7 bases. CDR1 is SEHNR and CDR2 is FQNEAQ in the germline V gene (reference sequence). The CDR3 is 15 residues long. The V gene end was trimmed by 4 bases and the J gene end by 2 bases; junction bases not matched to a gene: 8. CDR3 loop: CASSSRTGKTYEQYF. The CDR3 coding sequence is TGTGCCAGCAGCTCCCGGACAGGAAAAACCTACGAGCAGTACTTC. The full variable domain, rest sourced from reference TRBV7-9 and TRBJ2-7, is DTGVSQNPRHKITKRGQNVTFRCDPISEHNRLYWYRQTLGQGPEFLTYFQNEAQLEKSRLLSDRFSAERPKGSFSTLEIQRTEQGDSAMYLCASSSRTGKTYEQYFGPGTRLTVT.

The rearrangement joins TRBV11-2 to TRBJ2-7; D gene ambiguous. Deletions cut 3 bases from V and 2 bases from J, with 5 bases between. Germline V gives CDR1 SGHAT, CDR2 FQNNGV. The CDR3 is made up of 12 amino acids. The CDR3, as DNA: TGTGCCAGCAGCTTTGCAACCTACGAGCAGTACTTC. As protein: CASSFATYEQYF.

The rearrangement uses TRBV29-1 and TRBJ2-2; 10 bases are shared with TRBD1. The CDR3 is 14 residues long. Germline CDR1 and CDR2: SQVTM and ANQGSEA. Trimming took 7 bases from V and 4 from J; bases not matched to a gene: 6. The CDR3 sequence: CSAMGQGITGELFF. CDR3 coding DNA: TGCAGCGCCATGGGACAGGGGATCACCGGGGAGCTGTTTTTT.

V usage is TRBV7-6 and J usage is TRBJ2-7, with D tentatively TRBD1 or TRBD2 (5 bases each). The CDR3 is 12 amino acids. In germline, CDR1 is SGHVS, CDR2 FNYEAQ. Trimming removed 1 base at V and 7 bases at J, with 8 bases between. This CDR3 reads CASSLGGSEQYF. The DNA of the CDR3 is TGTGCCAGCAGCTTAGGGGGGAGTGAGCAGTACTTC.

This clone appeared once. V is TRBV5-1 and J is TRBJ2-1; no clear D gene. V shed 0 bases and J shed 3 bases, with 7 bases lying between them. Germline CDR1 and CDR2: SGHRS and YFSETQ. The CDR3 covers 14 residues. The CDR3 spells CASSLVTDYNEQFF. The CDR3 DNA follows: TGCGCCAGCAGCTTGGTAACAGACTACAATGAGCAGTTCTTC.

The CDR3 sequence: CSVGTGTGTYEQYF. The CDR3 DNA follows: TGCAGCGTTGGAACCGGGACAGGGACCTACGAGCAGTACTTC. This sequence joins TRBV29-1 and TRBJ2-7, with 9 positions matching TRBD1. Germline values: CDR1 SQVTM, CDR2 ANQGSEA. The CDR3 is 14 amino acids. V lost 4 bases to trimming and J lost 2 bases; unmatched junction nucleotides: 6.

V usage is TRBV7-6 and J usage is TRBJ2-5; no definite D call. The germline V and J ends were trimmed by 6 bases and 1 base, with 12 bases remaining between them. This CDR3 has 14 amino acids. Germline CDR1 SGHVS, CDR2 FNYEAQ. In nucleotides, the CDR3 is TGTGCCAGCAGTCTCGGCGGCCTCCAAGAGACCCAGTACTTC. Amino acids: CASSLGGLQETQYF.

The table lists this clone with a count of one. The CDR3 loop reads CASSQVGQVYGYTF. The CDR3 DNA reads TGCGCCAGCAGCCAAGTAGGACAGGTCTATGGCTACACCTTC. This rearrangement joins TRBV4-3 to TRBJ1-2; 7 bases fit TRBD1. The CDR3 extends over 14 amino acids. Trimming at V came to 1 base and at J to 4 bases, leaving 3 bases not matched to a gene. Germline V gene data show CDR1 as LGHNA and CDR2 as YSLEER.

The V call is TRBV19, the J call TRBJ2-1; D not resolved. The CDR3 covers 18 residues. Trimming took off 4 bases at V and 4 bases at J, with 23 bases between the two ends. Germline V gives CDR1 LNHDA, CDR2 SQIVND (reference sequence). The CDR3 nucleotides read TGTGCCAGTAGTAGGAGCCGACGGGTTGATGGGCTTTACAATGAGCAGTTCTTC. Protein product: CASSRSRRVDGLYNEQFF.

The J gene is TRBJ2-2, the V gene TRBV5-1; the match to TRBD2 covers 10 bases. The V segment lost 7 bases and the J segment 4 bases; nucleotides outside the gene matches: 1. The CDR3 contains 13 residues. CDR1 is SGHRS and CDR2 is YFSETQ in the germline V gene. As DNA, the CDR3 is TGCGCCAGCCTAGCGGGAGCCACCGGGGAGCTGTTTTTT. Its protein product is CASLAGATGELFF.

V and J are TRBV14 and TRBJ1-4; no firm D call. Germline CDR1 is SGHDN and CDR2 is FVKESK. This CDR3 region has 13 residues. Trimming removed 2 bases from V and 8 bases from J, with 9 bases in between. The CDR3 region is CASSQFFREKLFF. CDR3 in DNA: TGTGCCAGCAGCCAATTCTTTCGCGAAAAACTGTTTTTT.

The rearrangement uses TRBV28 and TRBJ1-5; D ambiguous. The CDR3 totals 14 residues. V lost 5 bases, J lost 3 bases, and 11 bases lay in between. The germline V gene has CDR1 MDHEN and CDR2 SYDVKM. CDR3 sequence (DNA): TGTGCCAGCAGTCTTAAACAGTACAATCAGCCCCAGCATTTT. Its translation: CASSLKQYNQPQHF.

This clone came up once. The V gene is TRBV7-9, the J gene TRBJ2-3; D is undetermined. This CDR3 has 14 residues. V was shortened by 4 bases and J by 6 bases, with 14 bases between the two germline ends. Germline CDR1 is SEHNR and CDR2 is FQNEAQ (reference sequence). The CDR3 sequence is CASSSITMADTQYF. For the CDR3, the DNA is TGTGCCAGCAGCTCAATAACAATGGCGGATACGCAGTATTTT.

The chain has TRBV7-9 and TRBJ2-5; possible D gene TRBD1, 6 bases. The CDR3 sequence is 14 residues long. CDR1 and CDR2 from the germline V gene are SEHNR and FQNEAQ (reference sequence). The V end was cut by 3 bases, the J end by 5 bases, with 13 bases between. The CDR3: CASSLRDRRETQYF. Written as DNA, the CDR3 is TGTGCCAGCAGCTTGCGCGACAGGAGGGAGACCCAGTACTTC.

This clone has just one count. V gene TRBV18 combines with J gene TRBJ1-5, with 8 bases that match TRBD1. Germline-derived CDR1 and CDR2 are KGHSH and LQKENI. Germline trimming cut 3 bases from V and 5 bases from J; bases unmatched to any gene: 6. The CDR3 totals 15 residues. CDR3 coding DNA: TGTGCCAGCTCACCGGACAGGGTTATTTATCAGCCCCAGCATTTT. This encodes CASSPDRVIYQPQHF.

The V and J genes are TRBV7-9 and TRBJ2-7, with D tentatively TRBD2 (6 bases). The V gene's germline CDR1 is SEHNR and CDR2 FQNEAQ (reference sequence). The germline V and J ends were trimmed by 5 bases and 3 bases, with 11 bases remaining between them. This CDR3 contains 13 residues. This CDR3 reads CASSVGSNYEQYF. CDR3 in DNA: TGTGCCAGCAGCGTCGGGAGCAACTACGAGCAGTACTTC.

This clone was observed once. The identical CDR3 is also encoded by other nucleotide sequences in the sample. The gene calls are TRBV10-2 and TRBJ2-7, with D unclear. The germline gives CDR1 WSHSY, CDR2 SAAADI. This CDR3 is built from 13 residues. Trimming removed 0 bases at V and 2 bases at J, with 5 bases between. CDR3 DNA sequence: TGCGCCAGCAGTGAGTCTTCCCCCTACGAGCAGTACTTC. This codes for CASSESSPYEQYF.

V gene TRBV19 combines with J gene TRBJ1-2; D gene ambiguous. This CDR3 comprises 17 residues. Trimming took off 2 bases at V and 3 bases at J, with 19 bases between the two ends. CDR1 and CDR2 (germline): LNHDA, SQIVND (reference sequence). DNA for the CDR3: TGTGCCAGTAGTATACGGCCGTGGCAGGAGAACTACTATGGCTACACCTTC. Residues: CASSIRPWQENYYGYTF.

The V gene is TRBV7-9, the J gene TRBJ2-5, with D possibly matching TRBD2 (5 bases). The germline CDR1 and CDR2 sequences are SEHNR and FQNEAQ (reference sequence). This CDR3 comprises 14 residues. The V end was cut by 5 bases, the J end by 1 base, with 11 bases between. This chain's CDR3 is CASSVKAVQETQYF. CDR3 sequence (DNA): TGTGCCAGCAGCGTTAAAGCGGTCCAAGAGACCCAGTACTTC.

The chain recombines TRBV6-1 with TRBJ2-3; 13 positions agree with TRBD2. CDR1 and CDR2 from the germline V gene are MNHNS and SASEGT. Germline trimming cut 4 bases from V and 4 bases from J; bases unmatched to any gene: 5. The CDR3 length is 16 residues. CDR3 bases: TGTGCCAGCAGTGGTGGACTAGCGGGAGCGCCAGATACGCAGTATTTT. This codes for CASSGGLAGAPDTQYF.

V is TRBV7-6 and J is TRBJ2-1; 9 bases map to TRBD1. Germline V gene lookup returns CDR1 SGHVS and CDR2 FNYEAQ. The CDR3 runs to 15 residues. With V trimmed by 1 base and J by 7 bases, 5 bases remained unmatched. The CDR3 loop reads CASSLGTGVGNEQFF. In DNA form, the CDR3 reads TGTGCCAGCAGCTTAGGGACAGGGGTTGGAAATGAGCAGTTCTTC.

V and J are TRBV29-1 and TRBJ2-7; D unclear. V gave up 5 bases and J gave up 0 bases, with 11 bases separating them. The CDR3 is 13 amino acids. Germline V gives CDR1 SQVTM, CDR2 ANQGSEA. The CDR3 sequence is CSVRASTSYEQYF. The CDR3 coding sequence is TGCAGCGTTCGGGCATCAACCTCCTACGAGCAGTACTTC.

This clone was seen a single time. The chain has TRBV14 and TRBJ1-2; perhaps TRBD1 as D (6 bases). V shed 4 bases and J shed 6 bases, with 15 bases lying between them. In germline, CDR1 is SGHDN, CDR2 FVKESK. This CDR3 is built from 14 residues. In DNA, the CDR3 is TGTGCCAGCAGCCTTACAGGGTTTTATGATGGCTACACCTTC. Translating gives CASSLTGFYDGYTF.

This CDR3 is CASSHPGQHEAFF. CDR3 DNA: TGTGCCAGCAGCCACCCCGGACAGCATGAAGCTTTCTTT. The J gene is TRBJ1-1, the V gene TRBV7-9; D is perhaps TRBD1 (6 bases). Germline CDR1 reads SEHNR; CDR2 reads FQNEAQ (reference sequence). This CDR3 has 13 residues. V lost 5 bases and J lost 7, with 14 bases in between. Full variable domain (outside the CDR3, taken from reference TRBV7-9 and TRBJ1-1): DTGVSQNPRHKITKRGQNVTFRCDPISEHNRLYWYRQTLGQGPEFLTYFQNEAQLEKSRLLSDRFSAERPKGSFSTLEIQRTEQGDSAMYLCASSHPGQHEAFFGQGTRLTVV.

This rearrangement joins TRBV9 to TRBJ1-2; D is perhaps TRBD1 (5 bases). This CDR3 comprises 14 residues. V was shortened by 0 bases and J by 8 bases, with 14 bases between the two germline ends. CDR1 and CDR2 (germline): SGDLS, YYNGEE. The CDR3 DNA follows: TGTGCCAGCAGCGTAGATTCGGGGGTAAGGGGCTACACCTTC. Translation: CASSVDSGVRGYTF.